The 15 T cell receptor beta chains listed next were all sequenced from one sample in a study of blood T cell repertoires in COVID-19. Produced via immunoSEQ multiplex PCR; TCRdb's table is partial and in-frame only. The profile shows more than 300,000 clones, around nine tenths of them singletons. The sequenced sample consisted of peripheral blood. These receptors all come from a young woman who had recovered from COVID-19.

This clone was seen more than once but under ten times. This chain connects TRBV2 to TRBJ1-6, with a tentative D call TRBD1 (5 bases). This CDR3 comprises 15 residues. Between the trimmed V and J ends, which lost 6 bases and 6 bases, there was a span of 15 bases. Looked up from germline, CDR1 is SNHLY and CDR2 is FYNNEI. CDR3 region: CASSGRVFFNSPLHF. CDR3 DNA sequence: TGTGCCAGCAGCGGCAGGGTCTTCTTTAATTCACCCCTCCACTTT.

V gene TRBV5-1 combines with J gene TRBJ2-5, with a possible D match to TRBD1 (6 bases). Germline V gives CDR1 SGHRS, CDR2 YFSETQ. There are 12 residues in the CDR3. The germline V and J ends were trimmed by 6 bases and 3 bases, with 9 bases remaining between them. Here the CDR3 reads CASKEGEETQYF. The CDR3 DNA reads TGCGCCAGCAAAGAGGGGGAAGAGACCCAGTACTTC.

The chain uses TRBV7-2 and TRBJ2-1, with a possible D match to TRBD1 (6 bases). V gave up 1 base and J gave up 7 bases, with 14 bases separating them. The CDR3 runs 15 residues. Germline CDR1 SGHTA, CDR2 FQGNSA. CDR3 DNA: TGTGCCAGCAGCTTAGGGTTCACAGGGCGGAATGAGCAGTTCTTC. Its protein product is CASSLGFTGRNEQFF. The full variable domain, its missing parts supplied by reference TRBV7-2 and TRBJ2-1, is GAGVSQSPSNKVTEKGKDVELRCDPISGHTALYWYRQSLGQGLEFLIYFQGNSAPDKSGLPSDRFSAERTGGSVSTLTIQRTQQEDSAVYLCASSLGFTGRNEQFFGPGTRLTVL.

The chain recombines TRBV2 with TRBJ2-7; D is possibly TRBD2 (5 bases). Trimming took off 5 bases at V and 0 bases at J, with 20 bases between the two ends. CDR3 size: 17 residues. Germline V lookup: CDR1 SNHLY, CDR2 FYNNEI. The CDR3 coding sequence is TGTGCCAGCAGTCCCCTCCCCGACTACACATCCTCCTACGAGCAGTACGTC. Translation gives CASSPLPDYTSSYEQYV.

This chain uses TRBV5-5 with TRBJ1-2, with D tentatively TRBD1 (5 bases). The CDR3 is 15 amino acids. Trimming cost V 1 base and J 4 bases, with 14 bases left between them. The germline V gene has CDR1 SGHKS and CDR2 YYEKEE (reference sequence). CDR3 coding DNA: TGTGCCAGCAGCTTGTCGGGGGGTATTCCCTATGGCTACACCTTC. Amino acids: CASSLSGGIPYGYTF.

The V gene is TRBV24-1, the J gene TRBJ2-1, with D perhaps matching TRBD1 (5 bases). Germline V lookup: CDR1 KGHDR, CDR2 SFDVKD. V was shortened by 1 base and J by 8 bases, with 17 bases between the two germline ends. CDR3 length: 16 amino acids. Written as DNA, the CDR3 is TGTGCCACCAGTGATTTCGTCTACCCAAAGGGGTATGAGCAGTTCTTC. Translation gives CATSDFVYPKGYEQFF.

V is TRBV4-1 and J is TRBJ1-5, with unresolved D. The V gene lost 0 bases and the J gene lost 3 bases, with 18 bases spanning the gap. Per the germline V gene, CDR1 is MGHRA and CDR2 is YSYEKL. This CDR3 spans 18 amino acids. The CDR3 region has the DNA TGCGCCAGCAGCCAAGAGGTTAAGATCCAGGAACCCAATCAGCCCCAGCATTTT. This encodes CASSQEVKIQEPNQPQHF.

J is TRBJ2-1 and V is TRBV11-2; D may be TRBD2 (5 bases). The CDR3 runs 15 residues. Germline V lookup: CDR1 SGHAT, CDR2 FQNNGV. Trimming cost V 6 bases and J 9 bases, with 21 bases left between them. CDR3 coding DNA: TGTGCCAGCAGGGACTCTAAGATGAGGCCCTGTGAGCAGTTCTTC. Protein product: CASRDSKMRPCEQFF.

This chain uses TRBV29-1 with TRBJ1-1; D gene uncertain. CDR1 and CDR2 (germline): SQVTM, ANQGSEA. This CDR3 has 11 residues. Trimming left V 6 bases short and J 1 base short, with 6 bases between. The CDR3 DNA reads as TGCAGCGTGCGGGAGAACACTGAAGCTTTCTTT. Amino acid sequence: CSVRENTEAFF.

The V and J genes are TRBV11-2 and TRBJ2-1, with TRBD2 matching 11 bases. V lost 4 bases to trimming and J lost 4 bases; unmatched junction nucleotides: 12. Germline lookup yields CDR1 SGHAT and CDR2 FQNNGV. This CDR3 region has 18 residues. CDR3 residues: CASSSRGSTSGAYNEQFF. In DNA form, the CDR3 reads TGTGCCAGCAGCTCAAGGGGGTCGACTAGCGGGGCTTACAATGAGCAGTTCTTC.

J is TRBJ2-1 and V is TRBV15; 8 bases are a match to TRBD2. With 0 bases clipped from V and 8 bases from J, the junction kept 3 bases outside the gene matches. This CDR3 comprises 14 residues. Germline CDR1 and CDR2: LNHNV and YYDKDF (reference sequence). The CDR3 nucleotides are TGTGCCACCAGCAGAGACGGGAGGGGTGATGAGCAGTTCTTC. Amino acids: CATSRDGRGDEQFF.

The chain uses TRBV5-4 and TRBJ2-1; 14 bases line up with TRBD2. The CDR3 consists of 15 residues. Germline V gives CDR1 SGHNT, CDR2 YYREEE (reference sequence). Germline trimming cut 4 bases from V and 6 bases from J; bases unmatched to any gene: 3. The CDR3 here is CASSPGTSGGNEQFF. The CDR3 nucleotides read TGTGCCAGCAGCCCGGGGACTAGCGGGGGCAATGAGCAGTTCTTC.

A single count supports this clone. This chain links TRBV6-5 with TRBJ2-7, with TRBD2 as a possible D gene (6 bases). Trimming removed 5 bases from V and 0 bases from J, with 14 bases in between. The CDR3 is 15 amino acids. Looked up from germline, CDR1 is MNHEY and CDR2 is SVGAGI. CDR3 DNA sequence: TGTGCCAGCAGTCCTGGCGGGACGAGCTCCTACGAGCAGTACGTC. It specifies CASSPGGTSSYEQYV.

The V gene is TRBV7-8, the J gene TRBJ2-7; TRBD1 matches 7 bases. Germline CDR1 reads SGHVS; CDR2 reads FQNEAQ. V lost 1 base, J lost 3 bases, and 6 bases stayed unmatched. The CDR3 has 15 amino acids. DNA of the CDR3: TGTGCCAGCAGCTTAGATAGCAGACAGGGCTACGAGCAGTACGTC. As protein: CASSLDSRQGYEQYV.

V gene TRBV18 combines with J gene TRBJ1-1, with 10 bases lining up with TRBD1. Looked up from germline, CDR1 is KGHSH and CDR2 is LQKENI. Trimming cost V 0 bases and J 5 bases; bases outside gene matches: 6. The length of the CDR3 is 16 residues. The CDR3 loop is CASSPPDRGLGTEAFF. CDR3 in DNA: TGTGCCAGCTCACCACCGGACAGGGGGTTAGGGACTGAAGCTTTCTTT. The full variable domain, in which reference TRBV18 and TRBJ1-1 provide the parts outside the CDR3, is NAGVMQNPRHLVRRRGQEARLRCSPMKGHSHVYWYRQLPEEGLKFMVYLQKENIIDESGMPKERFSAEFPKEGPSILRIQQVVRGDSAAYFCASSPPDRGLGTEAFFGQGTRLTVV.